This T cell receptor beta chain came from a study of CD8 T cells in ankylosing spondylitis. General study results and limits: A TCR beta motif of 7 to 9 highly homologous variants seemed to mark ankylosing spondylitis blood.

TCRdb itself ran the 5' RACE reads through MiXCR, one entry per CDR3 protein. The sample has roughly 450,000 distinct CDR3 sequences, 25% to 30% seen once. The germline CDR1 and CDR2 sequences are LGHNA and YNFKEQ. The V gene end was trimmed by 1 base and the J gene end by 2 bases; junction bases not matched to a gene: 10. This CDR3 spans 18 amino acids. Points on this clonotype: What it recognizes is unknown.

The sample was blood, either unsorted or a sorted T cell fraction (not recorded which). The receptor comes from a male donor with ankylosing spondylitis. The chain has TRBV4-2 and TRBJ2-7, with 11 bases that match TRBD2. The CDR3 DNA sequence: TGTGCCAGCAGCCAAGTAACGACCTCGGGACTAGCGGCCTACGAGCAGTACTTC. Translated, it gives CASSQVTTSGLAAYEQYF.